This TCR beta chain was observed in a study of T cell repertoires in cytomegalovirus infection. Study context: Evidence of both CMV infection and a matching HLA type came from public TCR beta signatures. Study observations and caveats: Dominating the ex vivo response were TCR beta clonotypes that were CMV-specific and HLA-C-restricted. Cumulative public TCR beta family frequency identified CMV carriers with the relevant HLA.

This clonotype has a count of ten or more. Its antigen remains unidentified. A single record per CDR3 protein comes from TCRdb applying MiXCR to the reads. Of about 76,000 distinct CDR3 sequences listed, 3.7% are singletons. V was shortened by 6 bases and J by 5 bases, with 14 bases between the two germline ends. Germline V gene data show CDR1 as SQVTM and CDR2 as ANQGSEA. CDR3 length: 13 residues. This chain uses TRBV29-1 with TRBJ2-1; D remains unclear. The sample was PBMCs. This TCR came from a human donor in good health (CMV status not recorded). Some clones in this sample may be carry-over from other donors' samples. CDR3 region: CSVVRTFNNEQFF. The CDR3 nucleotides are TGCAGCGTAGTAAGGACCTTTAACAATGAGCAGTTCTTC.